This T cell receptor (beta chain) is from a study of shared clonotypes between healthy human individuals. The run depth of the assay was deep. Measured with immunoSEQ multiplex PCR; TCRdb has only the in-frame clones, and not every one. Here the sample spans nearly 500,000 clones, 70% to 80% being singletons. In its sample, this clone was seen once. As yet, its antigen is unknown. Findings and limits, study-wide: Donors were few, which limited the genetic and exposure-history diversity represented.

From germline, CDR1 is SGHRS and CDR2 YFSETQ. The CDR3 extends over 13 amino acids. The ends were cut back, 3 bases at V and 3 bases at J, with 7 bases in the middle. The study drew its donors from healthy HIV-negative adults without recent acute infections or vaccinations. Donors, without exception, were Caucasian adults residing in Nashville, Tennessee. This clonotype originated in a woman between 40 and 50 years old in good health. Some clones in this sample may be carry-over from other donors' samples. This sequence joins TRBV5-1 and TRBJ1-5; no clear D. Sequencing was carried out using PBMCs. CDR3 nucleotides: TGCGCCAGCAGCTACGGGAACAATCAGCCCCAGCATTTT. This encodes CASSYGNNQPQHF.